These 17 T cell receptor beta chains were all obtained from the same sample, sequenced in a study of molecular identifiers for immune sequencing clone quantification. Each CDR3 protein gets one entry after TCRdb re-called the PCR reads with MiXCR. Of approximately 63,000 distinct CDR3 sequences detected, around a fifth appear once; the ten largest clones hold about 1.5%. The source material was naive CD8+ T cells from blood, with Jurkat cell RNA spiked in. Subset noted: FACS-sorted CD8+CD4-CCR7+CD45RA+ naive T cells. These receptors came from a human donor in good health. Some libraries in this study had Jurkat cell RNA spiked in.

The rearrangement joins TRBV4-2 to TRBJ2-1; 8 bases are shared with TRBD2. Germline CDR1 is LGHNA and CDR2 is YNFKEQ. Germline trimming cut 0 bases from V and 0 bases from J; bases unmatched to any gene: 4. The CDR3 spans 17 residues. CDR3 nucleotides: TGTGCCAGCAGCCAAGATTATAGCGGGGTCTCCTACAATGAGCAGTTCTTC. Translation gives CASSQDYSGVSYNEQFF.

V is TRBV5-1 and J is TRBJ2-1; the match to TRBD1 covers 7 bases. This CDR3 is 17 amino acids long. CDR1 is SGHRS and CDR2 is YFSETQ in the germline V gene. Germline trimming cut 4 bases from V and 5 bases from J; bases unmatched to any gene: 15. Written as DNA, the CDR3 is TGCGCCAGCAGCACGGACAGGTCGGCATCAGACAACAATGAGCAGTTCTTC. Its protein is CASSTDRSASDNNEQFF.

This clonotype was counted between two and nine times. The genes are TRBV5-5 and TRBJ1-6, with D tentatively TRBD1 (5 bases). V lost 0 bases and J 6 bases, leaving 7 bases between the germline ends. Germline CDR1 SGHKS, CDR2 YYEKEE (reference sequence). This CDR3 region has 14 residues. The CDR3 DNA reads TGTGCCAGCAGCTTGGCAGGGTTTAATTCACCCCTCCACTTT. Protein: CASSLAGFNSPLHF.

This clonotype was seen at least ten times. This chain links TRBV30 with TRBJ2-2, with TRBD2 matching over 11 bases. The CDR3 sequence is 16 residues long. V trimming: 6 bases; J trimming: 5 bases; junction bases outside the gene matches: 11. Germline V gene sequence: CDR1 GTSNPN, CDR2 SVGIG (reference sequence). CDR3 bases: TGTGCCTGCTCGGGACTAGCGGACCGTAGTACCGGGGAGCTGTTTTTT. As protein: CACSGLADRSTGELFF.

This clonotype occurred many times. The chain uses TRBV5-1 and TRBJ2-7; D may be TRBD1 (6 bases). With 4 bases removed from V and 2 bases from J, the gap between germline ends came to 10 bases. Germline CDR1 reads SGHRS; CDR2 reads YFSETQ. The CDR3 runs 13 residues. Written as DNA, the CDR3 is TGCGCCAGCAGCCAGTGGGACACCTACGAGCAGTACTTC. This gives the protein CASSQWDTYEQYF.

The chain combines TRBV27 with TRBJ1-5; D unresolved. Germline V gene data show CDR1 as MNHEY and CDR2 as SMNVEV (reference sequence). The germline V and J ends were trimmed by 4 bases and 0 bases, with 7 bases remaining between them. CDR3 length: 14 residues. CDR3 residues: CASSWGGSNQPQHF. CDR3 in DNA: TGTGCCAGCAGTTGGGGTGGTAGCAATCAGCCCCAGCATTTT.

This clonotype came up many times. This chain uses TRBV7-9 with TRBJ2-1, with 12 nucleotides matching TRBD2. CDR3 size: 16 residues. Trimming removed 2 bases from V and 7 bases from J; junction bases left unmatched: 6. Germline V gives CDR1 SEHNR, CDR2 FQNEAQ (reference sequence). Written as DNA, the CDR3 is TGTGCCAGCAGCTTATCACCTACTAGCGGGAGGAATGAGCAGTTCTTC. It translates to CASSLSPTSGRNEQFF.

This clonotype has at least ten counts. The chain has TRBV7-9 and TRBJ2-7; the D call may be TRBD1 or TRBD2 (5 bases each). The V end lost 3 bases, the J end lost 2 bases, and 11 bases lay between the germline ends. The germline V gene has CDR1 SEHNR and CDR2 FQNEAQ (reference sequence). The CDR3 is 14 residues long. Written as DNA, the CDR3 is TGTGCCAGCAGCTTGGTGGTGGGACCCTACGAGCAGTACTTC. It is translated as CASSLVVGPYEQYF.

The CDR3 coding sequence is TGTGCCAGCAGCCAACCGACAGGAAACCAAGAGACCCAGTACTTC. Translation gives CASSQPTGNQETQYF. The gene calls are TRBV11-2 and TRBJ2-5; perhaps TRBD1 as D (6 bases). The CDR3 length is 15 residues. Trimming cost V 5 bases and J 0 bases, with 13 bases left between them. The V gene's germline CDR1 is SGHAT and CDR2 FQNNGV.

The chain recombines TRBV10-3 with TRBJ1-1; no definite D call. This CDR3 has 12 amino acids. The V and J ends lost 10 bases and 1 base respectively, with 10 bases between them. Germline V gene lookup returns CDR1 ENHRY and CDR2 SYGVKD. The DNA for the CDR3 is TGTGCCACGGGAAAGGCGAACACTGAAGCTTTCTTT. Amino acids: CATGKANTEAFF.

In this sample, this clonotype turned up many times. The chain recombines TRBV25-1 with TRBJ2-1, with D unclear. In germline, CDR1 is MGHDK, CDR2 SYGVNS. This CDR3 has 17 amino acids. The V end lost 3 bases, the J end lost 0 bases, and 15 bases lay between the germline ends. CDR3 DNA sequence: TGTGCCAGCAGTGATTCTTTCACGCACAACTCCTACAATGAGCAGTTCTTC. Translated, it gives CASSDSFTHNSYNEQFF.

V is TRBV5-6 and J is TRBJ2-7, with 7 bases matching TRBD2. Trimming at V came to 0 bases and at J to 3 bases, leaving 3 bases not matched to a gene. CDR1 is SGHDT and CDR2 is YYEEEE in the germline V gene. The CDR3 is 14 amino acids. CDR3 coding DNA: TGTGCCAGCAGCTTGGGACTAGCTAACTACGAGCAGTACTTC. This gives the protein CASSLGLANYEQYF.

This clonotype was seen a handful of times. The rearrangement links TRBV15 to TRBJ2-1; D not certain. Per the germline V gene, CDR1 is LNHNV and CDR2 is YYDKDF (reference sequence). This CDR3 region has 14 residues. Trimming cost V 4 bases and J 0 bases, with 7 bases left between them. CDR3 coding DNA: TGTGCCACCAGCACGGGTCCCTCCTACAATGAGCAGTTCTTC. The encoded protein is CATSTGPSYNEQFF.

This clonotype was found many times. The CDR3 DNA is TGTGCCAGCAGCTTTAGACCCGCGGGCAGCCTCTCTGGAAACACCATATATTTT. It specifies CASSFRPAGSLSGNTIYF. The chain joins TRBV5-4 to TRBJ1-3; D call uncertain. The CDR3 totals 18 residues. Per germline, CDR1 SGHNT and CDR2 YYREEE (reference sequence). The V and J ends lost 2 bases and 0 bases respectively, with 18 bases between them.

This clonotype was seen many times. The chain carries TRBV9 and TRBJ2-1; possible D gene TRBD2, 6 bases. CDR1 is SGDLS, CDR2 YYNGEE, per germline. V was pared by 3 bases and J by 9 bases, with 7 bases between. The CDR3 sequence is 11 residues long. The CDR3 reads CASSEGLEQFF. The CDR3 DNA reads as TGTGCCAGCAGCGAGGGACTTGAGCAGTTCTTC.

CDR3 loop: CASSLFGAGGSSYNEQFF. DNA of the CDR3: TGTGCCAGCAGCTTATTCGGGGCGGGAGGGAGCTCCTACAATGAGCAGTTCTTC. The chain links TRBV11-2 to TRBJ2-1; 9 positions agree with TRBD2. Germline CDR1 reads SGHAT; CDR2 reads FQNNGV. The CDR3 contains 18 residues. After removal of 2 bases from V and 0 bases from J, the junction contained 8 bases not matched to a gene.

This clonotype was recorded at least ten times. The genes are TRBV7-8 and TRBJ2-1, with 10 bases fitting TRBD2. Looked up from germline, CDR1 is SGHVS and CDR2 is FQNEAQ. Losses at the gene ends were 9 bases for V and 0 bases for J; bases not matched to a gene: 5. The CDR3 runs 15 residues. The CDR3 here is CASASGSASYNEQFF. CDR3 in DNA: TGTGCCAGTGCTAGCGGGAGCGCCTCCTACAATGAGCAGTTCTTC.